This TCR beta chain was recorded in a study of blood T cell repertoires in COVID-19. Whole-study context: The analysed material was cDNA or gDNA that came from T cells, B-cell-depleted T cells, or PBMCs.

Measured with immunoSEQ multiplex PCR; TCRdb has only the in-frame clones, and not every one. The sample contains roughly 140,000 clones, 82% of which appear only once. Source material: peripheral blood. The TCR comes from a woman over 75 with acute or convalescent COVID-19.

For the CDR3, the DNA is TGTGCCAGTAGTCCCAGACTAGCGGTGAACACAGATACGCAGTATTTT. This translates into CASSPRLAVNTDTQYF. This chain links TRBV19 with TRBJ2-3, with 9 bases lining up with TRBD2. This CDR3 contains 16 residues. V was clipped by 5 bases and J by 2 bases; unmatched bases: 8. The germline CDR1 and CDR2 sequences are LNHDA and SQIVND (reference sequence).